Shown below are 27 T cell receptor beta chains from a single sample sequenced in a study of blood T cell repertoires in COVID-19. Repertoires were generated with immunoSEQ multiplex PCR, while TCRdb's copy carries only in-frame clones and drops some. Of under 40,000 clones in the sample, 85% were seen once. Material for sequencing was peripheral blood. These receptors were taken from a human donor with acute or convalescent COVID-19. The donor label of this sample is uncertain.

The sample holds a few counts of this clone. The chain carries TRBV6-5 and TRBJ2-5; a weak D match, TRBD1 (5 bases). The germline V and J ends were trimmed by 2 bases and 5 bases, with 9 bases remaining between them. The germline V gene has CDR1 MNHEY and CDR2 SVGAGI. This CDR3 region has 13 residues. For the CDR3, the DNA is TGTGCCAGCAGTTACAAGGGGAAGGAGACCCAGTACTTC. Protein sequence: CASSYKGKETQYF.

This clone has a single count. The J gene is TRBJ2-2, the V gene TRBV28; TRBD1 matches 8 bases. The CDR3 has 18 residues. Germline trimming cut 1 base from V and 5 bases from J; bases unmatched to any gene: 12. From germline, CDR1 is MDHEN and CDR2 SYDVKM. DNA for the CDR3: TGTGCCAGCAGTTTATTCGCCCTCCGGGACAGGTCGACCGGGGAGCTGTTTTTT. Amino acids: CASSLFALRDRSTGELFF.

In regard to this clone: The junction and the germline gene differ at one end; a read error may be behind it. The genes are TRBV6-1 and TRBJ1-2, with D unclear. From germline, CDR1 is MNHNS and CDR2 SASEGT. This CDR3 has 15 amino acids. DNA for the CDR3: TGTGCCAGCAGTGAACCGGGGAGAAGCCCCTTTACTATTCGGTTC. This codes for CASSEPGRSPFTIRF.

The chain joins TRBV11-3 to TRBJ2-7; D not resolved. The CDR3 contains 11 residues. V shed 2 bases and J shed 7 bases, with 6 bases lying between them. Looked up from germline, CDR1 is SGHNT and CDR2 is YENEEA. The CDR3 protein is CASSLYNEQYF. The CDR3 DNA follows: TGTGCCAGCAGCTTATATAATGAGCAGTACTTC. The full variable domain, its missing parts supplied by reference TRBV11-3 and TRBJ2-7, is EAGVVQSPRYKIIEKKQPVAFWCNPISGHNTLYWYLQNLGQGPELLIRYENEEAVDDSQLPKDRFSAERLKGVDSTLKIQPAELGDSAVYLCASSLYNEQYFGPGTRLTVT.

A few counts support this clone. This chain uses TRBV28 with TRBJ1-5; TRBD1 agrees at 7 bases. The V and J ends lost 6 bases and 3 bases, in that order; junction bases with no gene match: 14. This CDR3 is 17 amino acids long. The germline V gene has CDR1 MDHEN and CDR2 SYDVKM. CDR3 DNA sequence: TGTGCCAGCAGCCCTCTGACAGGGATGGGTTTCAATCAGCCCCAGCATTTT. Translation gives CASSPLTGMGFNQPQHF.

The chain has TRBV10-3 and TRBJ2-5, with a tentative D call TRBD1 (5 bases). V lost 10 bases to trimming and J lost 2 bases, with 14 bases between them. The CDR3 contains 13 residues. Germline V gene lookup returns CDR1 ENHRY and CDR2 SYGVKD. This CDR3 is CATSKTAQETQYF. CDR3 in DNA: TGTGCCACCTCTAAGACAGCACAAGAGACCCAGTACTTC.

This rearrangement joins TRBV30 to TRBJ1-2, with 10 bases matching TRBD1. The CDR3 runs 15 residues. V gave up 5 bases and J gave up 5 bases; unmatched junction bases: 11. Germline V CDR1 and CDR2: GTSNPN, SVGIG (reference sequence). The CDR3 here is CAWGDRGRVEYGYTF. The CDR3 DNA sequence: TGTGCCTGGGGGGACAGGGGAAGGGTTGAATATGGCTACACCTTC.

This chain connects TRBV19 to TRBJ1-2; D remains unclear. This CDR3 comprises 14 residues. The germline V gene has CDR1 LNHDA and CDR2 SQIVND (reference sequence). V shed 5 bases and J shed 3 bases, with 13 bases lying between them. The CDR3 protein is CASSARDTYYGYTF. In nucleotides, the CDR3 is TGTGCCAGTAGTGCCCGAGACACCTACTATGGCTACACCTTC.

V gene TRBV19 combines with J gene TRBJ2-1; 13 bases fit TRBD2. This CDR3 is built from 15 residues. Trimming at V came to 5 bases and at J to 9 bases, leaving 7 bases not matched to a gene. Germline V gene data show CDR1 as LNHDA and CDR2 as SQIVND (reference sequence). Here the CDR3 reads CASSLRTSGRIEQFF. The CDR3 DNA reads TGTGCCAGTAGTCTTCGGACTAGCGGGAGAATTGAGCAGTTCTTC.

This chain uses TRBV30 with TRBJ2-7, with TRBD1 identical over 7 bases. The CDR3 has 15 amino acids. The V gene's germline CDR1 is GTSNPN and CDR2 SVGIG (reference sequence). J lost 3 bases, V lost 3 bases, and 11 bases had no gene match. The CDR3 DNA reads as TGTGCCTGGAGCAGAGGGACAGACCCTTTCTACGAGCAGTACTTC. Its translation is CAWSRGTDPFYEQYF.

This chain links TRBV10-1 with TRBJ2-3; 11 nucleotides align to TRBD2. The trim removed 2 bases at V and 1 base at J, leaving 8 bases unmatched. The germline gives CDR1 WNHNN, CDR2 SYGVQD (reference sequence). This CDR3 region has 18 residues. The DNA for the CDR3 is TGCGCCAGCAGTGAGGGAGTAGCGGGGGGGCCTGGCACAGATACGCAGTATTTT. Translated, it gives CASSEGVAGGPGTDTQYF.

This clone is a singleton in its sample. The chain carries TRBV11-3 and TRBJ2-1; the D gene is possibly TRBD2 (6 bases). The CDR3 contains 15 residues. The V and J ends lost 5 bases and 3 bases respectively, with 14 bases between them. Germline V lookup: CDR1 SGHNT, CDR2 YENEEA. The CDR3 is CASSHGGPDYNEQFF. The CDR3 bases are TGTGCCAGCAGCCACGGGGGACCAGACTACAATGAGCAGTTCTTC.

CDR3 in DNA: TGTGCCAGCAGCCAGGGGGCATTCGTGGGGAGCACTGAAGCTTTCTTT. The encoded protein is CASSQGAFVGSTEAFF. The chain links TRBV11-3 to TRBJ1-1, with 8 bases aligning to TRBD1. Germline CDR1 reads SGHNT; CDR2 reads YENEEA. The CDR3 runs to 16 residues. Losses at the gene ends were 5 bases for V and 4 bases for J; bases not matched to a gene: 12.

This clone was seen a handful of times. The genes are TRBV11-3 and TRBJ2-5; 8 positions agree with TRBD2. V lost 8 bases, J lost 3 bases, and 8 bases stayed unmatched. CDR3 length: 14 amino acids. Germline V gene data show CDR1 as SGHNT and CDR2 as YENEEA. The CDR3 loop reads CASRSGRGEETQYF. CDR3 nucleotide sequence: TGTGCCAGCCGCTCCGGGAGGGGTGAAGAGACCCAGTACTTC.

The genes are TRBV7-9 and TRBJ2-2; 14 bases are a match to TRBD2. The V segment lost 5 bases and the J segment 1 base; nucleotides outside the gene matches: 6. The CDR3 is 18 residues long. The germline gives CDR1 SEHNR, CDR2 FQNEAQ (reference sequence). The CDR3 region has the DNA TGTGCCAGCAGCCCGTTGGGACTAGCGGGAGTGAACACCGGGGAGCTGTTTTTT. It translates to CASSPLGLAGVNTGELFF.

The chain carries TRBV6-6 and TRBJ1-2; 8 positions agree with TRBD1. Germline V lookup: CDR1 MNHNY, CDR2 SVGAGI (reference sequence). CDR3 length: 15 amino acids. After removal of 4 bases from V and 6 bases from J, the junction contained 10 bases not matched to a gene. The CDR3 protein is CASSLDRVHKDGYTF. The DNA for the CDR3 is TGTGCCAGCAGTTTGGACAGGGTGCACAAGGATGGCTACACCTTC.

The genes are TRBV24-1 and TRBJ1-2, with 8 bases matching TRBD1. This CDR3 contains 13 residues. J lost 4 bases, V lost 4 bases, and 1 base had no gene match. Per the germline V gene, CDR1 is KGHDR and CDR2 is SFDVKD. CDR3: CATSETGVYGYTF. DNA for the CDR3: TGTGCCACCAGTGAGACAGGGGTCTATGGCTACACCTTC.

This clone was seen a handful of times. J is TRBJ2-2 and V is TRBV6-2 or TRBV6-3; D may be TRBD1 (5 bases). Per germline, CDR1 MNHEY and CDR2 SVGEGT. This CDR3 comprises 16 residues. The ends were cut back, 4 bases at V and 0 bases at J, with 12 bases in the middle. The CDR3 protein is CASSLDSDANTGELFF. The CDR3 DNA reads TGTGCCAGCAGTTTAGACAGCGATGCGAACACCGGGGAGCTGTTTTTT.

This chain joins TRBV4-3 and TRBJ1-1; D may be TRBD1 (6 bases). Germline V gives CDR1 LGHNA, CDR2 YSLEER. Trimming removed 4 bases from V and 0 bases from J, with 9 bases in between. The CDR3 consists of 14 residues. This CDR3 is CASSRDRLNTEAFF. The CDR3 region has the DNA TGCGCCAGCAGCCGAGACAGGTTGAACACTGAAGCTTTCTTT.

The chain has TRBV7-2 and TRBJ1-2; tentatively, D is TRBD1 (6 bases). Trimming removed 5 bases at V and 8 bases at J, with 12 bases between. This CDR3 is 12 amino acids long. Germline CDR1 and CDR2: SGHTA and FQGNSA. DNA for the CDR3: TGTGCCAGCAGCCTGACCGACAGGGGCTACACCTTC. Translated: CASSLTDRGYTF.

The chain combines TRBV29-1 with TRBJ1-1; D remains unclear. This CDR3 is 15 amino acids long. Trimming pared 7 bases from V and 1 base from J, leaving 19 bases between. CDR1 is SQVTM and CDR2 is ANQGSEA in the germline V gene. CDR3 in DNA: TGCAGCGCCCAAGAGGCCCATGCCCCGAACACTGAAGCTTTCTTT. This codes for CSAQEAHAPNTEAFF.

The chain carries TRBV6-2 or TRBV6-3 and TRBJ1-1; the D gene is possibly TRBD1 (6 bases). Trimming left V 2 bases short and J 2 bases short, with 9 bases between. Germline V gives CDR1 MNHEY, CDR2 SVGEGT. The CDR3 consists of 14 residues. CDR3 in amino acids: CASSYMDSNTEAFF. The DNA of the CDR3 is TGTGCCAGCAGTTACATGGACAGCAACACTGAAGCTTTCTTT.

The CDR3 DNA reads TGTGCCAGCAGCCTAAGGGGGCTAGGGAACACTGAAGCTTTCTTT. Translated, it gives CASSLRGLGNTEAFF. The V and J genes are TRBV28 and TRBJ1-1, with 7 bases lining up with TRBD1. Unmatched junction bases numbered 8, after V lost 6 bases and J lost 1 base. This CDR3 has 15 amino acids. CDR1 and CDR2 from the germline V gene are MDHEN and SYDVKM. The full variable domain, in which reference TRBV28 and TRBJ1-1 provide the parts outside the CDR3, is DVKVTQSSRYLVKRTGEKVFLECVQDMDHENMFWYRQDPGLGLRLIYFSYDVKMKEKGDIPEGYSVSREKKERFSLILESASTNQTSMYLCASSLRGLGNTEAFFGQGTRLTVV.

This chain joins TRBV4-2 and TRBJ2-1, with TRBD2 matching 10 bases. The CDR3 has 15 residues. CDR1 is LGHNA and CDR2 is YNFKEQ in the germline V gene. With V trimmed by 0 bases and J by 7 bases, 3 bases remained unmatched. CDR3 sequence (DNA): TGTGCCAGCAGCCAAGAAGCGGGGGGGCCGAATGAGCAGTTCTTC. Amino acid sequence: CASSQEAGGPNEQFF.

The chain is built from TRBV6-2 or TRBV6-3 and TRBJ1-2, with 9 bases identical to TRBD1. V trimming: 7 bases; J trimming: 7 bases; junction bases outside the gene matches: 4. The CDR3 is 12 amino acids. Germline V gene sequence: CDR1 MNHEY, CDR2 SVGEGT. The CDR3 region is CASTPQGAGYTF. The CDR3 DNA reads TGTGCCAGCACCCCACAGGGGGCTGGCTACACCTTC.

The genes are TRBV12-3 or TRBV12-4 and TRBJ2-7; no firm D call. The germline V and J ends were trimmed by 2 bases and 0 bases, with 5 bases remaining between them. The CDR3 has 13 amino acids. The CDR3: CASSLQNSYEQYF. CDR3 bases: TGTGCCAGCAGTTTACAGAACTCCTACGAGCAGTACTTC.

The chain uses TRBV18 and TRBJ1-5; 8 nucleotides agree with TRBD1. After removal of 6 bases from V and 2 bases from J, the junction contained 6 bases not matched to a gene. The CDR3 contains 15 residues. Germline V gives CDR1 KGHSH, CDR2 LQKENI. The CDR3 coding sequence is TGTGCCAGCTCCCTTCTGACAGGGGGCAATCAGCCCCAGCATTTT. Translation: CASSLLTGGNQPQHF. The complete variable domain, with remaining parts taken from reference TRBV18 and TRBJ1-5, reads NAGVMQNPRHLVRRRGQEARLRCSPMKGHSHVYWYRQLPEEGLKFMVYLQKENIIDESGMPKERFSAEFPKEGPSILRIQQVVRGDSAAYFCASSLLTGGNQPQHFGDGTRLSIL.